The 3 T cell receptor beta chains below all came from one sample that was sequenced in a study of PD-1 blockade in mismatch repair-deficient tumors (TCRdb year 2017). Libraries were made using the immunoSEQ multiplex PCR assay. The source is immuneACCESS, and TCRdb retained only in-frame sequences with V and J called. Part of the clones is not carried over; for the studies checked, unresolved V genes explain less than half of this, and the remainder is unexplained. Within this sample are 30,000 to 40,000 clones, with about 85% of them counted one time only. The leading ten clones occupy roughly 3.5% of the sample. The specimen comprised PBMCs, sampled 6 to 7 weeks after starting pembrolizumab. These receptors all come from an adult with mismatch repair-deficient cancer.

The chain joins TRBV15 to TRBJ2-3; D uncertain. Trimming took 0 bases from V and 0 from J, leaving 7 bases between them. The CDR3 is 15 amino acids. Per the germline V gene, CDR1 is LNHNV and CDR2 is YYDKDF (reference sequence). The CDR3 nucleotides are TGTGCCACCAGCAGAGAAGCGACTAGCACAGATACGCAGTATTTT. Translating it yields CATSREATSTDTQYF. The variable domain in full, with the rest retrieved from reference TRBV15 and TRBJ2-3, is DAMVIQNPRYQVTQFGKPVTLSCSQTLNHNVMYWYQQKSSQAPKLLFHYYDKDFNNEADTPDNFQSRRPNTSFCFLDIRSPGLGDTAMYLCATSREATSTDTQYFGPGTRLTVL.

The chain is built from TRBV11-1 and TRBJ2-5, with D unresolved. Looked up from germline, CDR1 is SGHAT and CDR2 is FQDESV (reference sequence). Trimming pared 5 bases from V and 2 bases from J, leaving 9 bases between. The CDR3 totals 13 residues. The CDR3 protein is CASSPRIQETQYF. In nucleotides, the CDR3 is TGTGCCAGCAGCCCCAGGATACAAGAGACCCAGTACTTC. Full variable domain (remainder filled in from reference TRBV11-1 and TRBJ2-5): EAEVAQSPRYKITEKSQAVAFWCDPISGHATLYWYRQILGQGPELLVQFQDESVVDDSQLPKDRFSAERLKGVDSTLKIQPAELGDSAMYLCASSPRIQETQYFGPGTRLLVL.

The rearrangement joins TRBV5-4 to TRBJ2-1; D is uncertain. CDR1 SGHNT and CDR2 YYREEE come from the germline V gene (reference sequence). This CDR3 region has 14 residues. The V gene lost 1 base and the J gene lost 0 bases, with 5 bases spanning the gap. For the CDR3, the DNA is TGTGCCAGCAGCTTGCCGAGCTCCTACAATGAGCAGTTCTTC. This encodes CASSLPSSYNEQFF.